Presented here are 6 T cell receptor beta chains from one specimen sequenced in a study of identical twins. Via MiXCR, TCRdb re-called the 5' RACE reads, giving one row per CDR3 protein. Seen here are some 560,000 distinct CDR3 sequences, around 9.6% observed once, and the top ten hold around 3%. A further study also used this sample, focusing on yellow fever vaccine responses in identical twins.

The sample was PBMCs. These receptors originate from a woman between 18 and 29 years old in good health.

The CDR3 DNA reads as TGCGCCAGCAGTGACAGGGGGCGAGCGAGCACCGGGGAGCTGTTTTTT. It translates to CASSDRGRASTGELFF. This sequence joins TRBV10-2 and TRBJ2-2; 8 bases are a match to TRBD1. The CDR3 has 16 amino acids. The trim removed 3 bases at V and 4 bases at J, leaving 7 bases unmatched. CDR1 is WSHSY and CDR2 is SAAADI in the germline V gene.

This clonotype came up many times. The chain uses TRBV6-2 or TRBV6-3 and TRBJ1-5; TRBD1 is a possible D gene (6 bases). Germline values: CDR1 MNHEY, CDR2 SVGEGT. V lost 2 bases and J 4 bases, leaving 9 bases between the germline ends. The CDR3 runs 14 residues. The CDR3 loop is CASSYGQPNQPQHF. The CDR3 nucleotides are TGTGCCAGCAGTTACGGACAGCCAAATCAGCCCCAGCATTTT.

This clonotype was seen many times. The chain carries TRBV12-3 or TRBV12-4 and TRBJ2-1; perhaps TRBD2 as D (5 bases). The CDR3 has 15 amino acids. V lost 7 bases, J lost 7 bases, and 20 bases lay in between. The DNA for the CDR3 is TGTGCCAGCACCGCACTAGTACGGACTTTAAATGAGCAGTTCTTC. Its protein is CASTALVRTLNEQFF.

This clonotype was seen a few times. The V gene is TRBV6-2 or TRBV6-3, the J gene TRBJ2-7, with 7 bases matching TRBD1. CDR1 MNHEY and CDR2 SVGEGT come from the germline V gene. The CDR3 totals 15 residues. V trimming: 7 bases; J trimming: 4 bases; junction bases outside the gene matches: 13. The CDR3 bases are TGTGCCAGCACATATACCGGGACAGCACAATACGAGCAGTACTTC. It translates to CASTYTGTAQYEQYF.

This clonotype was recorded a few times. CDR3 DNA sequence: TGTGCCAGCAGCTTAGGGGACAGGGTCTACGAGCAGTACTTC. The encoded protein is CASSLGDRVYEQYF. The V and J genes are TRBV7-9 and TRBJ2-7, with 9 bases matching TRBD1. The germline gives CDR1 SEHNR, CDR2 FQNEAQ (reference sequence). V was pared by 1 base and J by 3 bases, with 1 base of the junction left unmatched. The CDR3 has 14 residues. The whole variable domain, remainder taken from reference TRBV7-9 and TRBJ2-7, is DTGVSQNPRHKITKRGQNVTFRCDPISEHNRLYWYRQTLGQGPEFLTYFQNEAQLEKSRLLSDRFSAERPKGSFSTLEIQRTEQGDSAMYLCASSLGDRVYEQYFGPGTRLTVT.

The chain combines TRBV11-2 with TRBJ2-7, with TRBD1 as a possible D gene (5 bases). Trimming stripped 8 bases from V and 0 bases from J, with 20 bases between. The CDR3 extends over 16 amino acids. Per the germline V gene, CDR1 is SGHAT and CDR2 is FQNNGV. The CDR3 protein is CASGRRHETDSYEQYF. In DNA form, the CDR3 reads TGTGCCAGCGGCCGAAGGCACGAGACAGACTCCTACGAGCAGTACTTC.